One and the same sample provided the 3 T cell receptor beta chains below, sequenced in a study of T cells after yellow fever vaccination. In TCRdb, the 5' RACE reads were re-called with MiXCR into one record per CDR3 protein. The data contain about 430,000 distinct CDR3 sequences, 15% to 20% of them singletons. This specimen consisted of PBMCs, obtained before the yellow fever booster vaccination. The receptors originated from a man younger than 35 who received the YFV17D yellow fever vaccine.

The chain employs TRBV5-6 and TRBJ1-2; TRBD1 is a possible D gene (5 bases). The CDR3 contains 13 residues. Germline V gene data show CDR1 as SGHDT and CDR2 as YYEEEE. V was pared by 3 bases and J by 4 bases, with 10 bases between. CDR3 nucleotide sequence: TGTGCCAGCAGCTACCGGGGGGTCTATGGCTACACCTTC. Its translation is CASSYRGVYGYTF.

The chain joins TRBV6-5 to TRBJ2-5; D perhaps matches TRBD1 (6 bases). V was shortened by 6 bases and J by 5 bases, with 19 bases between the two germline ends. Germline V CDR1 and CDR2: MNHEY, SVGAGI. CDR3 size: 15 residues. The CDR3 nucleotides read TGTGCCAGCAGCCAACAGGGAAGAGTATCGGAGACCCAGTACTTC. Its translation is CASSQQGRVSETQYF.

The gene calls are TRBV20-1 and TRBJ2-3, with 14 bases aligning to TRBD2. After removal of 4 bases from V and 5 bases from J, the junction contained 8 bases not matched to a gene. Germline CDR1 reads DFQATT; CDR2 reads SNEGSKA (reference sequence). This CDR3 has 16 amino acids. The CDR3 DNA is TGCAGTGCTACCCGACTAGCGGGGGGGCGTAGAGATACGCAGTATTTT. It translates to CSATRLAGGRRDTQYF.